These T cell receptor beta chains were read from a single sample in a study of cytomegalovirus exposure and HLA in healthy donors. Measured with immunoSEQ multiplex PCR; TCRdb has only the in-frame clones, and not every one. The data hold 120,000 or so clones, with about four fifths observed a single time. The sequencing sample was made of PBMCs. These TCRs come from a female donor in good health and CMV-seropositive. Each CDR3 is given with its conserved first and last residue. A D gene is named only where the DNA matches it firmly. Expanded clones get a size class; other rows say once, few or many, or leave the size out.

j_call v_call d_call clone_size cdr3_aa cdr3_nt
TRBJ2-3 TRBV2 TRBD1 . CASSPHRGSTDTQYF TGTGCCAGCAGTCCCCACAGGGGGTCCACAGATACGCAGTATTTT
TRBJ1-4 TRBV25-1 . . CASSEWGGRDNEKLFF TGTGCCAGCAGTGAATGGGGAGGGCGGGATAATGAAAAACTGTTTTTT
TRBJ1-5 TRBV18 TRBD1 . CASSPPGGTGRGQPQHF TGTGCCAGCTCACCACCCGGAGGGACAGGTCGTGGTCAGCCCCAGCATTTT
TRBJ1-2 TRBV7-2 . . CASSFLSYGYTF TGTGCCAGCAGCTTCCTTTCTTATGGCTACACCTTC
TRBJ2-7 TRBV4-3 . . CASSRGRASSSYEQYF TGCGCCAGCAGCCGCGGAAGAGCATCAAGCTCCTACGAGCAGTACTTC
TRBJ2-5 TRBV7-2 TRBD2 few CASSLGPFGGGQETQYF TGTGCCAGCAGCTTAGGGCCGTTCGGCGGGGGGCAAGAGACCCAGTACTTC
TRBJ2-2 TRBV4-1 TRBD1 . CASSMKPGTGGNGELFF TGCGCCAGCAGCATGAAACCCGGGACAGGGGGTAACGGGGAGCTGTTTTTT
TRBJ1-6 TRBV30 . . CAWSIQGPDSPLHF TGTGCCTGGAGTATACAGGGACCGGATTCACCCCTCCACTTT
TRBJ1-4 TRBV2 TRBD1 . CASSTGGYEKLFF TGTGCCAGCAGTACAGGGGGCTATGAAAAACTGTTTTTT
TRBJ1-1 TRBV6-5 . . CASSPGLWSEAFF TGTGCCAGCAGCCCGGGACTCTGGTCGGAGGCTTTCTTT
TRBJ1-2 TRBV6-6 TRBD1 . CASSYGQGIDGYTF TGTGCCAGCAGTTACGGACAGGGGATTGATGGCTACACCTTC
TRBJ2-7 TRBV14 TRBD1 . CASSQVSHPGGAGFYEQYF TGTGCCAGCAGCCAAGTCTCACATCCAGGGGGCGCGGGGTTCTACGAGCAGTACTTC
TRBJ2-1 TRBV9 . . CASSHPRGLGNEQFF TGTGCCAGCAGCCATCCCCGGGGGTTGGGGAATGAGCAGTTCTTC
TRBJ2-5 TRBV5-1 . . CASTLGGPQETQYF TGCGCCAGCACACTCGGGGGGCCCCAAGAGACCCAGTACTTC
TRBJ1-1 TRBV11-2 . . CASSWVGSGEAFF TGTGCCAGCAGCTGGGTGGGTAGCGGTGAAGCTTTCTTT
TRBJ1-3 TRBV5-4 . . CASSRQKLNTIYF TGTGCCAGCAGCCGACAGAAATTAAACACCATATATTTT
TRBJ2-2 TRBV2 . . CASSEARDFGELFF TGTGCCAGCAGTGAAGCTAGGGACTTCGGGGAGCTGTTTTTT
TRBJ2-2 TRBV5-1 . . CASSLTLTGELFF TGCGCCAGCAGCTTGACTCTCACCGGGGAGCTGTTTTTT
TRBJ1-3 TRBV4-1 . once CASSQGAFESRSFSGNTIYF TGCGCCAGCAGCCAAGGGGCGTTCGAGAGTCGATCCTTCTCTGGAAACACCATATATTTT
TRBJ1-5 TRBV2 TRBD1 . CASSQGVYNQPQHF TGTGCCAGCAGCCAGGGGGTATACAATCAGCCCCAGCATTTT
TRBJ2-3 TRBV30 TRBD2 . CAWIAGTIPDTQYF TGTGCCTGGATCGCTGGGACTATTCCAGATACGCAGTATTTT
TRBJ2-5 TRBV6-1 . . CALAGGGQETQYF TGTGCCCTCGCTGGGGGCGGCCAAGAGACCCAGTACTTC
TRBJ2-7 TRBV10-3 TRBD1 . CAISAHAGQGGEQYF TGTGCCATCAGTGCACACGCGGGACAGGGTGGAGAGCAGTACTTC
TRBJ2-1 TRBV18 TRBD2 few CASSPRSGASGIYNEQFF TGTGCCAGCTCACCACGAAGCGGTGCGAGCGGGATCTACAATGAGCAGTTCTTC
TRBJ2-1 TRBV5-1 . . CASSLIPSASYNEQFF TGCGCCAGCAGCTTGATTCCCAGCGCCTCCTACAATGAGCAGTTCTTC
TRBJ1-5 TRBV27 . . CASSPSGQTYQPQHF TGTGCCAGCAGTCCCTCGGGACAAACCTATCAGCCCCAGCATTTT
TRBJ1-4 TRBV6-1 . . CASSPGQSSEKLFF TGTGCCAGCAGCCCCGGACAGTCGAGTGAAAAACTGTTTTTT
TRBJ2-7 TRBV27 . . CASSTMAGWLEGQYF TGTGCCAGCAGTACGATGGCGGGGTGGTTGGAAGGGCAGTACTTC
TRBJ1-1 TRBV5-1 . . CASSWGGTGNTEAFF TGCGCCAGCAGCTGGGGGGGGACGGGAAACACTGAAGCTTTCTTT
TRBJ1-1 TRBV5-1 . . CASSLDPGLNTEAFF TGCGCCAGCAGCTTGGATCCAGGGCTGAACACTGAAGCTTTCTTT
TRBJ2-1 TRBV6-5 . few CASSYSIALSYNEQFF TGTGCCAGCAGTTACTCGATTGCACTCTCCTACAATGAGCAGTTCTTC
TRBJ2-5 TRBV5-1 TRBD2 . CASSSSGGAAETQYF TGCGCCAGCAGTTCCAGCGGGGGGGCCGCCGAGACCCAGTACTTC
TRBJ2-1 TRBV25-1 . few CASSELGNGVRNEQFF TGTGCCAGCAGTGAACTTGGCAATGGAGTAAGGAATGAGCAGTTCTTC
TRBJ2-3 TRBV18 . . CASSGDTQYF TGTGCCAGCTCAGGCGATACGCAGTATTTT
TRBJ2-7 TRBV5-1 . . CASSPGSSYEQYF TGCGCCAGCAGCCCGGGGTCCTCCTACGAGCAGTACTTC
TRBJ2-7 TRBV11-2 . . CAARSSNSYEQYF TGTGCCGCACGGTCCTCCAATTCCTACGAGCAGTACTTC
TRBJ1-5 TRBV5-3 TRBD1 . CARSMGQGNNQPQHF TGTGCCAGAAGCATGGGACAGGGTAACAATCAGCCCCAGCATTTT
TRBJ1-3 TRBV7-2 . . CASSLVAGLSGNTIYF TGTGCCAGCAGCTTAGTAGCAGGGCTCTCTGGAAACACCATATATTTT
TRBJ1-3 TRBV6-5 . . CASRRALTSGNTIYF TGTGCCAGCAGGAGGGCTTTGACCTCTGGAAACACCATATATTTT
TRBJ2-5 TRBV5-1 TRBD1 once CASSSMTGWETQYF TGCGCCAGCAGCTCCATGACAGGGTGGGAGACCCAGTACTTC
TRBJ2-2 TRBV11-2 . . CASSRQGISNTGELFF TGTGCCAGCAGCCGTCAGGGCATTTCGAACACCGGGGAGCTGTTTTTT
TRBJ1-1 TRBV6-4 TRBD1 . CASRALTGGNTEAFF TGTGCCAGCAGGGCCCTGACAGGGGGGAACACTGAAGCTTTCTTT
TRBJ1-4 TRBV21-1 . . CASSKHNRGPTNEKLFF TGTGCCAGCAGCAAGCATAACAGGGGGCCGACTAATGAAAAACTGTTTTTT
TRBJ2-7 TRBV7-6 TRBD2 . CASSLGLAIYEQYF TGTGCCAGCAGCTTGGGACTAGCTATCTACGAGCAGTACTTC
TRBJ1-1 TRBV5-1 TRBD1 . CASSLVPTGLNTEAFF TGCGCCAGCAGCTTGGTCCCGACAGGGTTGAACACTGAAGCTTTCTTT